The 20 T cell receptor beta chains below were found in one sample sequenced in a study of cytomegalovirus exposure and HLA in healthy donors. This table comes from immunoSEQ multiplex PCR, and its TCRdb copy is limited to in-frame clones, with some not included. The data show roughly 230,000 clones, 80% to 95% seen once. The sample taken for sequencing was PBMCs. These receptors were collected from a woman in her 30s in good health and CMV-seronegative.

The chain uses TRBV28 and TRBJ2-5; possible D gene TRBD1, 6 bases. V shed 2 bases and J shed 10 bases, with 11 bases lying between them. CDR3 size: 12 residues. The germline V gene encodes CDR1 MDHEN and CDR2 SYDVKM. CDR3 loop: CASSLRGSVQYF. The CDR3 nucleotides read TGTGCCAGCAGTTTAAGGGGGTCGGTCCAGTACTTC.

This clone was seen only a few times. This chain joins TRBV6-1 and TRBJ2-3; maybe TRBD1 (5 bases). CDR3 size: 14 residues. Germline V gene data show CDR1 as MNHNS and CDR2 as SASEGT. Trimming removed 6 bases at V and 0 bases at J, with 10 bases between. The chain's CDR3 is CASSETVSTDTQYF. In nucleotides, the CDR3 is TGTGCCAGCAGCGAGACAGTAAGCACAGATACGCAGTATTTT.

V gene TRBV28 combines with J gene TRBJ2-7; no clear D. The CDR3 has 16 residues. Trimming took off 2 bases at V and 6 bases at J, with 20 bases between the two ends. From germline, CDR1 is MDHEN and CDR2 SYDVKM. CDR3 coding DNA: TGTGCCAGCAGTTTACGCTCGGGCCAAGTATTATCCGAGCAGTACTTC. Its protein product is CASSLRSGQVLSEQYF.

The V call is TRBV18, the J call TRBJ2-7; D is perhaps TRBD1 (6 bases). CDR3 length equals 14 residues. Trimming removed 0 bases at V and 7 bases at J, with 13 bases between. Germline CDR1 and CDR2: KGHSH and LQKENI. The CDR3 is CASSPPAGVREQYF. The CDR3 DNA sequence: TGTGCCAGCTCACCACCGGCAGGGGTAAGGGAGCAGTACTTC.

V gene TRBV27 combines with J gene TRBJ2-2; D possibly corresponds to TRBD1 (5 bases). The CDR3 is 15 residues long. From germline, CDR1 is MNHEY and CDR2 SMNVEV (reference sequence). V was shortened by 3 bases and J by 4 bases, with 12 bases between the two germline ends. As DNA, the CDR3 is TGTGCCAGCAGTTTGAGCAGGGCTGGCACCGGGGAGCTGTTTTTT. Translation gives CASSLSRAGTGELFF.

Remarks on this clone: This CDR3 is also generated by other DNA sequences in the sample. This rearrangement joins TRBV27 to TRBJ2-7; D is uncertain. Trimming removed 0 bases from V and 3 bases from J, with 6 bases in between. This CDR3 comprises 13 residues. Germline V gene lookup returns CDR1 MNHEY and CDR2 SMNVEV (reference sequence). For the CDR3, the DNA is TGTGCCAGCAGTTTATCCAGAGTCTACGAGCAGTACTTC. It translates to CASSLSRVYEQYF.

The chain couples TRBV6-6 to TRBJ2-7; 7 positions agree with TRBD2. Germline lookup yields CDR1 MNHNY and CDR2 SVGAGI (reference sequence). The CDR3 length is 15 residues. V lost 2 bases to trimming and J lost 7 bases; unmatched junction nucleotides: 11. CDR3 nucleotide sequence: TGTGCCAGCAGTTACGACGGCTACCGGGAGGTTGAGCAGTACTTC. Translated: CASSYDGYREVEQYF.

The chain links TRBV9 to TRBJ1-5; the match to TRBD1 covers 9 bases. Germline CDR1 reads SGDLS; CDR2 reads YYNGEE. This CDR3 comprises 14 residues. V was pared by 5 bases and J by 6 bases, with 6 bases of the junction left unmatched. CDR3 in amino acids: CASSQSTGGQPQHF. For the CDR3, the DNA is TGTGCCAGCAGTCAATCGACAGGGGGTCAGCCCCAGCATTTT.

The V and J genes are TRBV15 and TRBJ2-3; D is unclear. Germline values: CDR1 LNHNV, CDR2 YYDKDF (reference sequence). Trimming cost V 2 bases and J 2 bases, with 2 bases left between them. CDR3 length equals 12 residues. In DNA form, the CDR3 reads TGTGCCACCAGCAGAAACACAGATACGCAGTATTTT. Its translation: CATSRNTDTQYF.

The chain links TRBV5-4 to TRBJ1-2; unclear D gene. Germline V gene lookup returns CDR1 SGHNT and CDR2 YYREEE (reference sequence). The V and J ends lost 0 bases and 4 bases respectively, with 1 base between them. The CDR3 length is 11 residues. CDR3 protein: CASSLGYGYTF. As DNA, the CDR3 is TGTGCCAGCAGCTTGGGCTATGGCTACACCTTC.

For this clone: The sample contains more than one DNA sequence encoding this CDR3. V gene TRBV5-6 combines with J gene TRBJ1-1; D uncertain. The CDR3 covers 12 residues. Germline V lookup: CDR1 SGHDT, CDR2 YYEEEE. V shed 5 bases and J shed 1 base, with 6 bases lying between them. The CDR3: CASSPGNTEAFF. DNA for the CDR3: TGTGCCAGCAGTCCAGGGAACACTGAAGCTTTCTTT.

The chain employs TRBV27 and TRBJ2-5; the D gene is possibly TRBD1 (7 bases). Per germline, CDR1 MNHEY and CDR2 SMNVEV (reference sequence). The CDR3 extends over 14 amino acids. The V and J ends lost 3 bases and 7 bases respectively, with 15 bases between them. CDR3 residues: CASSFLGTAGTQYF. For the CDR3, the DNA is TGTGCCAGCAGTTTCCTCGGGACAGCGGGGACCCAGTACTTC.

V gene TRBV4-1 combines with J gene TRBJ2-2; maybe TRBD2 (5 bases). The CDR3 length is 14 residues. The germline gives CDR1 MGHRA, CDR2 YSYEKL. V shed 0 bases and J shed 5 bases, with 7 bases lying between them. Here the CDR3 DNA reads TGCGCCAGCAGCCAAGAAGGCGGGACCGGGGAGCTGTTTTTT. This gives the protein CASSQEGGTGELFF.

The chain joins TRBV28 to TRBJ1-5; the D is unclear. Trimming took off 6 bases at V and 4 bases at J, with 13 bases between the two ends. The CDR3 loop spans 14 amino acids. Germline CDR1 is MDHEN and CDR2 is SYDVKM. In DNA, the CDR3 is TGTGCCAGCAGCCAAGAGACGGGTAATCAGCCCCAGCATTTT. Residues: CASSQETGNQPQHF.

This sequence joins TRBV7-2 and TRBJ2-1; 8 bases fit TRBD1. CDR3 length equals 13 residues. The V gene end was trimmed by 5 bases and the J gene end by 7 bases; junction bases not matched to a gene: 4. Germline V CDR1 and CDR2: SGHTA, FQGNSA. The CDR3: CASSRDRQNEQFF. Here the CDR3 DNA reads TGTGCCAGCAGCCGGGACAGGCAAAATGAGCAGTTCTTC.

This sequence joins TRBV9 and TRBJ2-7; TRBD2 is a possible D gene (7 bases). CDR3 size: 16 residues. CDR1 and CDR2 (germline): SGDLS, YYNGEE. The germline V and J ends were trimmed by 5 bases and 4 bases, with 22 bases remaining between them. CDR3 loop: CASSKGGSPQGYEQYF. DNA of the CDR3: TGTGCCAGCAGTAAGGGGGGGTCTCCGCAAGGATACGAGCAGTACTTC. Based on the CDR3 plus reference TRBV9 and TRBJ2-7, the full variable domain is DSGVTQTPKHLITATGQRVTLRCSPRSGDLSVYWYQQSLDQGLQFLIQYYNGEERAKGNILERFSAQQFPDLHSELNLSSLELGDSALYFCASSKGGSPQGYEQYFGPGTRLTVT.

V and J are TRBV19 and TRBJ2-1, with TRBD1 as a possible D gene (6 bases). The germline V and J ends were trimmed by 5 bases and 2 bases, with 10 bases remaining between them. This CDR3 has 14 residues. Germline CDR1 is LNHDA and CDR2 is SQIVND (reference sequence). This chain's CDR3 is CASSATGTYNEQFF. The CDR3 region has the DNA TGTGCCAGTAGTGCAACAGGGACCTACAATGAGCAGTTCTTC.

This chain links TRBV13 with TRBJ2-3; TRBD2 might be the D (5 bases). Trimming cost V 5 bases and J 2 bases, with 17 bases left between them. The CDR3 extends over 16 amino acids. Germline values: CDR1 PRHDT, CDR2 FYEKMQ (reference sequence). CDR3 protein: CASSPTTGIFTDTQYF. CDR3 in DNA: TGTGCCAGCAGCCCCACAACCGGGATTTTCACAGATACGCAGTATTTT.

The rearrangement links TRBV5-4 to TRBJ2-2; 9 bases fit TRBD2. V gave up 0 bases and J gave up 5 bases; unmatched junction bases: 11. The CDR3 is 18 amino acids. Germline V gives CDR1 SGHNT, CDR2 YYREEE (reference sequence). The DNA for the CDR3 is TGTGCCAGCAGCTTGGCCCCAGCGGGAGGTTTTGTAACCGGGGAGCTGTTTTTT. It translates to CASSLAPAGGFVTGELFF.

The gene calls are TRBV9 and TRBJ2-7; D gene unclear. V gave up 2 bases and J gave up 5 bases, with 14 bases separating them. CDR3 length: 14 amino acids. The germline V gene encodes CDR1 SGDLS and CDR2 YYNGEE. The DNA of the CDR3 is TGTGCCAGCAGCGTTGGCGGCCTCTGGGACGAGCAGTACTTC. This codes for CASSVGGLWDEQYF.